The TCR delta chain described here comes from a study of gamma-delta T cells after stem cell transplantation. TCRdb reprocessed the RT-PCR reads through CATT. The repertoire holds about 840 delta-chain clones, with approximately 3.5% as singletons. The CDR3 contains 19 residues. Losses at the gene ends were 3 bases for V and 0 bases for J; bases not matched to a gene: 17. Germline assignment: CDR1 GEAIGNYY and CDR2 EKD. In its sample, this clone is large (0.1 to 1%). This specimen includes other DNA sequences encoding the same CDR3. Sequenced: gamma-delta T cells. This chain uses TRDV2 with TRDJ1; the match to TRDD3 covers 8 bases. The TCR originated in a human donor. It is not recorded whose cells these are; they may come from a transplant donor. CDR3 residues: CACDSLGDIHLPYTDKLIF. The CDR3 DNA reads TGTGCCTGTGACTCCCTGGGGGACATCCATTTACCTTACACCGATAAACTCATCTTT.